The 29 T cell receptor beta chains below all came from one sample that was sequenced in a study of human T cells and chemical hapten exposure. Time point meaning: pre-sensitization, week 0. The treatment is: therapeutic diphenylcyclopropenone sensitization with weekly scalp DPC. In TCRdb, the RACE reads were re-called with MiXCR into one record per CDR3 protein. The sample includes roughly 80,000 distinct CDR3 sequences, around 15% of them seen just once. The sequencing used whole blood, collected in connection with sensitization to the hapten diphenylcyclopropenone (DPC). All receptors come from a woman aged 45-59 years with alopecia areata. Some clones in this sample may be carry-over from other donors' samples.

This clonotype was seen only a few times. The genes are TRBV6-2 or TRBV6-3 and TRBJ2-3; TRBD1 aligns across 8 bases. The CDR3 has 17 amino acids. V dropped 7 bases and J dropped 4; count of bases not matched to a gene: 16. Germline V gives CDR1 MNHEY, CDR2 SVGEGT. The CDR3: CASNVRRGPIPSDTQYF. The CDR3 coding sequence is TGTGCCAGCAATGTACGCAGGGGGCCAATCCCCTCAGATACGCAGTATTTT.

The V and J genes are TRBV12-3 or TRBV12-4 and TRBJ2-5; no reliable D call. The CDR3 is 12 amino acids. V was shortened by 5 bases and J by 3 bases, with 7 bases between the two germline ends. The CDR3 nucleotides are TGTGCCAGCAGTCTAACTGAAGAGACCCAGTACTTC. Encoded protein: CASSLTEETQYF.

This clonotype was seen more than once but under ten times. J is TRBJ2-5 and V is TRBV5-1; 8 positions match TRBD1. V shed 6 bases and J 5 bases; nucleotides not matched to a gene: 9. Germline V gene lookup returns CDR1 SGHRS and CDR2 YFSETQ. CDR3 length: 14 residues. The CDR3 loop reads CASTRQGRGETQYF. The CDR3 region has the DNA TGCGCCAGCACCCGACAGGGGCGCGGCGAGACCCAGTACTTC.

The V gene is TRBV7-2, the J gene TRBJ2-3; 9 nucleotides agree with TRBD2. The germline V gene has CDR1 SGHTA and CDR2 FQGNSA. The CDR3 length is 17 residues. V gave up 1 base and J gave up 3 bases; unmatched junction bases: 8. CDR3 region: CASSLGSLAGRTDTQYF. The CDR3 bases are TGTGCCAGCAGCTTAGGAAGTCTAGCGGGAAGGACAGATACGCAGTATTTT.

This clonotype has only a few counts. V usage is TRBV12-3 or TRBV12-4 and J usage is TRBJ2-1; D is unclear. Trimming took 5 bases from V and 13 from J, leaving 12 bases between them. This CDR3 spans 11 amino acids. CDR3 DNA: TGTGCCAGCAGTGCAGGAGATACCCAGTTCTTC. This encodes CASSAGDTQFF.

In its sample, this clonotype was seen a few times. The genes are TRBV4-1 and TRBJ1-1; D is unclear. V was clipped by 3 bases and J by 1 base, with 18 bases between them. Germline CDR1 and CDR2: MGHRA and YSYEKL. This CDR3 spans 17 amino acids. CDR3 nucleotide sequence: TGCGCCAGCAGCCACCCAGAGAGAGGGCGCGGGAACACTGAAGCTTTCTTT. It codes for CASSHPERGRGNTEAFF.

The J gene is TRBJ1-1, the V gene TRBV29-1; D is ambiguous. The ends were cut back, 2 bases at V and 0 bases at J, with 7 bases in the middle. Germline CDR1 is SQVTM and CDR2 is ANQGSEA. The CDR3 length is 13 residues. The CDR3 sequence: CSVERPLNTEAFF. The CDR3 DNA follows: TGCAGCGTTGAAAGGCCGTTGAACACTGAAGCTTTCTTT.

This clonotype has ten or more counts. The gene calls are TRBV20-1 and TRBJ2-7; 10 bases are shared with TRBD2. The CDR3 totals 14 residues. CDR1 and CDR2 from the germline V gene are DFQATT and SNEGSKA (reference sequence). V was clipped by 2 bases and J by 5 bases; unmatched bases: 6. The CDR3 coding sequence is TGCAGTGCTAGAATAGCGGGAGGAATTAACGAGCAGTACTTC. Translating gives CSARIAGGINEQYF.

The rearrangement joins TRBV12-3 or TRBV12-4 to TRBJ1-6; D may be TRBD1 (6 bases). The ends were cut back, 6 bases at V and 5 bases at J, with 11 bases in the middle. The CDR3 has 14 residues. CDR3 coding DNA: TGTGCCAGCAGCACACAGGGCAATAATTCACCCCTCCACTTT. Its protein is CASSTQGNNSPLHF.

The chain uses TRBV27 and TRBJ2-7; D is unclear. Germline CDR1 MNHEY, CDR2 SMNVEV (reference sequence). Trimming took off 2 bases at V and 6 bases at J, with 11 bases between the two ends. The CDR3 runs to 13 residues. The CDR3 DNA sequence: TGTGCCAGCAGTTTAAGGGCAGGACCCGAGCAGTACTTC. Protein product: CASSLRAGPEQYF.

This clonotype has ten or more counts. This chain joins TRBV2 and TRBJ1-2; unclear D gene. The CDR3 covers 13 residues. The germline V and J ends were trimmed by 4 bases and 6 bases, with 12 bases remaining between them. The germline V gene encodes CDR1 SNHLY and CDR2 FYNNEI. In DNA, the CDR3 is TGTGCCAGCAGTGTCCGAGGTAATGATGGCTACACCTTC. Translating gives CASSVRGNDGYTF.

The CDR3 protein is CASSLGLAGVDYEQYF. The CDR3 DNA sequence: TGTGCCAGCTCACTTGGACTAGCGGGAGTAGACTACGAGCAGTACTTC. The chain combines TRBV18 with TRBJ2-7; TRBD2 matches at 13 bases. The CDR3 is 16 amino acids. Germline CDR1 KGHSH, CDR2 LQKENI. V shed 4 bases, J shed 3 bases, and the junction held 6 bases outside the gene matches.

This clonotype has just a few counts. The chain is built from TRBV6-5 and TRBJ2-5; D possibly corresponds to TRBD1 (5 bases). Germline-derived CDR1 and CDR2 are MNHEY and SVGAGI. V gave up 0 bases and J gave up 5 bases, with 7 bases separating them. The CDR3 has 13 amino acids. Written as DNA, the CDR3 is TGTGCCAGCAGTTACTCGGGGCGCGAGACCCAGTACTTC. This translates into CASSYSGRETQYF.

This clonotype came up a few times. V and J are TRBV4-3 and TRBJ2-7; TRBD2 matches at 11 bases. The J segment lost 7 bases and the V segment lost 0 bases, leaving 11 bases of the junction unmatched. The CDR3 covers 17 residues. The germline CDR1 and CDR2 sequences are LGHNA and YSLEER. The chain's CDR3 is CASSQDRPSGRSFEQYF. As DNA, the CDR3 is TGCGCCAGCAGCCAAGATCGCCCTAGCGGGAGGTCGTTTGAGCAGTACTTC.

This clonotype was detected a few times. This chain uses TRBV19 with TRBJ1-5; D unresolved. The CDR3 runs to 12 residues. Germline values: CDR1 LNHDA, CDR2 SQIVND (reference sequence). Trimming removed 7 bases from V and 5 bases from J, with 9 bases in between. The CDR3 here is CASMIGDQPQHF. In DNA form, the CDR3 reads TGTGCCAGTATGATTGGGGATCAGCCCCAGCATTTT.

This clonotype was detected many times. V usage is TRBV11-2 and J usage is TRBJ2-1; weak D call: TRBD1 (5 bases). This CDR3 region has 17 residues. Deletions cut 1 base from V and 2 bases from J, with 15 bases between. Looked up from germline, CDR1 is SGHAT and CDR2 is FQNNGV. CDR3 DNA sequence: TGTGCCAGCAGCTTAGCGTGGTCAGACAGTACCTACAATGAGCAGTTCTTC. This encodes CASSLAWSDSTYNEQFF.

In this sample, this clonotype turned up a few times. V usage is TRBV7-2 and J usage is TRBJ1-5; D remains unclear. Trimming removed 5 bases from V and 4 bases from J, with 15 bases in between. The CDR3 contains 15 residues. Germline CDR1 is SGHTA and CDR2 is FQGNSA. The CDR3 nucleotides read TGTGCCAGCAGCGTCAACGGAGGGAGTAATCAGCCCCAGCATTTT. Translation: CASSVNGGSNQPQHF. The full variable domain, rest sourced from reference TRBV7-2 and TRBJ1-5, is GAGVSQSPSNKVTEKGKDVELRCDPISGHTALYWYRQSLGQGLEFLIYFQGNSAPDKSGLPSDRFSAERTGGSVSTLTIQRTQQEDSAVYLCASSVNGGSNQPQHFGDGTRLSIL.

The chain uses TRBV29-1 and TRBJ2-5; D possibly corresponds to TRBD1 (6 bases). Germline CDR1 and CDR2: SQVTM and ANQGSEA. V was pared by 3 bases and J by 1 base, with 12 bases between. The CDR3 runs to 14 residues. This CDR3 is CSVEVQGLQETQYF. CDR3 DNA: TGCAGCGTTGAGGTACAGGGTCTCCAAGAGACCCAGTACTTC.

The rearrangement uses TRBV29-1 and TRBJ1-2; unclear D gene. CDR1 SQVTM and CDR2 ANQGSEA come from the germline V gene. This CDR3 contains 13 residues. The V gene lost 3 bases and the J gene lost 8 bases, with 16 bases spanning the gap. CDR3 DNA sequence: TGCAGCGTTGAGACCCGGGAGGCGAACGGCTACACCTTC. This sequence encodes CSVETREANGYTF.

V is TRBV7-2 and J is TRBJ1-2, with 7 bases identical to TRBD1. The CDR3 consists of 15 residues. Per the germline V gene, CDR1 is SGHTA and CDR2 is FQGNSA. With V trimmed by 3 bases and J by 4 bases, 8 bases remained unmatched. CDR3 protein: CASSLGQIFPYGYTF. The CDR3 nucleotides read TGTGCCAGCAGCTTGGGACAGATTTTTCCCTATGGCTACACCTTC.

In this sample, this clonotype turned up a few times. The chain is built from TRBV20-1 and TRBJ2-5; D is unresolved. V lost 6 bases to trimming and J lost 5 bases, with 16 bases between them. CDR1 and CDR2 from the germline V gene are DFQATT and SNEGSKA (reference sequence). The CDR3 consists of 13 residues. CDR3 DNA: TGCAGTGCCAAGACTCCTGGGCCGGAGACCCAGTACTTC. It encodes CSAKTPGPETQYF.

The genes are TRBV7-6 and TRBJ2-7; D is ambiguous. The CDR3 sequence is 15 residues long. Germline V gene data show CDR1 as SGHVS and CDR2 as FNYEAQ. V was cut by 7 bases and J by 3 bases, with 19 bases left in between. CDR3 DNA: TGTGCCAGCATCCCCACATACGCCGACCGCTACGAGCAGTACTTC. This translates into CASIPTYADRYEQYF.

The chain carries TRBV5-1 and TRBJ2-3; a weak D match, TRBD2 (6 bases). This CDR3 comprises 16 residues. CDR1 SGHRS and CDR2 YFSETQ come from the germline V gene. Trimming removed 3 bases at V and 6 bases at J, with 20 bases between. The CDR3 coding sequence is TGCGCCAGCAGCTCAGGCCCCCCCGGGAGTGGTGATACGCAGTATTTT. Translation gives CASSSGPPGSGDTQYF.

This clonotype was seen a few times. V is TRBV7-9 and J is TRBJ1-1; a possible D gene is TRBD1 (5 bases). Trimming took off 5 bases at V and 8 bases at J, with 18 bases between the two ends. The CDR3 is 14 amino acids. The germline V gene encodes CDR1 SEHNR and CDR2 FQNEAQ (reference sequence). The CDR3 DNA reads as TGTGCCAGCAGCCTCGGTGGGGGAAGAAAAGAAGCTTTCTTT. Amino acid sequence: CASSLGGGRKEAFF.

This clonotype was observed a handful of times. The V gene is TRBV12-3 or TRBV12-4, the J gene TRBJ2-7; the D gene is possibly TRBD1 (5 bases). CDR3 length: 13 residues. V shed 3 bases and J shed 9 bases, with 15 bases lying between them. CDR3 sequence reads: CASSLDITTRQYF. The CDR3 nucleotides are TGTGCCAGCAGTTTGGACATTACTACGAGGCAGTACTTC.

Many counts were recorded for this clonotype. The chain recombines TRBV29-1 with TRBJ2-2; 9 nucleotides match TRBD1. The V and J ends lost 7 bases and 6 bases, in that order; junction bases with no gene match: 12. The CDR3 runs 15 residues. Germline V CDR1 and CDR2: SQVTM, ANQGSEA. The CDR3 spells CSAFLGTGQAGELFF. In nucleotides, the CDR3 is TGCAGCGCCTTCCTCGGGACAGGGCAGGCCGGGGAGCTGTTTTTT.

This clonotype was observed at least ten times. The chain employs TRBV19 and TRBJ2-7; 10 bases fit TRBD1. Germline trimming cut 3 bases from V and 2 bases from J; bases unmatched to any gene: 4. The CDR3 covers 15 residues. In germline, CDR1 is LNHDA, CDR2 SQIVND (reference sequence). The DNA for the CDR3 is TGTGCCAGTAGTATCCCGGGACAGGGGACCTACGAGCAGTACTTC. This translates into CASSIPGQGTYEQYF.

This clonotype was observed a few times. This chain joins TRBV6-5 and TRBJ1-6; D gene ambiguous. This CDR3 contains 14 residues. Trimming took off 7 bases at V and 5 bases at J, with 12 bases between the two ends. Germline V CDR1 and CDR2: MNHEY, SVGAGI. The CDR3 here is CASNSQRNNSPLHF. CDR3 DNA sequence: TGTGCCAGCAACAGCCAGAGAAATAATTCACCCCTCCACTTT.

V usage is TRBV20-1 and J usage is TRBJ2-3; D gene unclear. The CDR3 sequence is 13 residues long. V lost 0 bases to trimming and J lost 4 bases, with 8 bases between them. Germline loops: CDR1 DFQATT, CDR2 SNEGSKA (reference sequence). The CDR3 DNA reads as TGCAGTGCTAGAGACGGCACCGCAGATACGCAGTATTTT. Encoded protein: CSARDGTADTQYF.